These 27 T cell receptor beta chains originate from one sample sequenced in a study of control samples from healthy donors and cancer patients. Profiled with immunoSEQ multiplex PCR; TCRdb holds only in-frame clones, not every one. Among some 130,000 clones listed, 90% were seen once. Input material: blood. Every receptor here comes from a man aged 35-49 years in good health.

This clone has only one observation. J is TRBJ1-5 and V is TRBV23-1; a possible D gene is TRBD1 (6 bases). TRBV23-1 is classed as an ORF, of uncertain function. This CDR3 spans 16 amino acids. V was trimmed by 2 bases and J by 6 bases, leaving 17 bases between them. This CDR3 reads CASSQRALGGSQPQHF. In DNA form, the CDR3 reads TGCGCCAGCAGTCAACGAGCGTTGGGGGGCTCTCAGCCCCAGCATTTT.

This chain joins TRBV21-1 and TRBJ1-1; the table's D call of TRBD1 was not tested on the DNA. TRBV21-1 is a pseudogene locus. The CDR3 has 16 amino acids. CDR3 loop: CASRGQGSKLNTEAFF. The CDR3 DNA is TGTGCCAGCAGGGGACAGGGGAGTAAGTTGAACACTGAAGCTTTCTTT.

The chain employs TRBV18 and TRBJ2-7; possibly TRBD2 for D (5 bases). The ends were cut back, 0 bases at V and 4 bases at J, with 10 bases in the middle. The germline V gene has CDR1 KGHSH and CDR2 LQKENI. This CDR3 contains 14 residues. The CDR3 DNA reads TGTGCCAGCTCACCACCGATCCCGGGGTACGAGCAGTACTTC. Residues: CASSPPIPGYEQYF.

This chain uses TRBV12-3 or TRBV12-4 with TRBJ1-3; the D is unclear. This CDR3 comprises 10 residues. V lost 6 bases, J lost 6 bases, and 3 bases lay in between. CDR3 nucleotides: TGTGCCAGCAGGGTAAACACCATATATTTT. It codes for CASRVNTIYF.

The chain joins TRBV12-5 to TRBJ2-3; a possible D gene is TRBD2 (6 bases). Germline loops: CDR1 LGHNT, CDR2 FRNRAP. V lost 4 bases and J lost 0, with 17 bases in between. The CDR3 consists of 17 residues. The CDR3 loop reads CASGSDFASASTDTQYF. CDR3 in DNA: TGTGCTAGTGGTTCAGACTTTGCTAGCGCTAGCACAGATACGCAGTATTTT. The entire variable domain, with the rest obtained from reference TRBV12-5 and TRBJ2-3, is as follows: DARVTQTPRHKVTEMGQEVTMRCQPILGHNTVFWYRQTMMQGLELLAYFRNRAPLDDSGMPKDRFSAEMPDATLATLKIQPSEPRDSAVYFCASGSDFASASTDTQYFGPGTRLTVL.

The chain joins TRBV19 to TRBJ2-7; 7 bases are a match to TRBD2. Trimming at V came to 0 bases and at J to 3 bases, leaving 2 bases not matched to a gene. The CDR3 consists of 14 residues. Germline V CDR1 and CDR2: LNHDA, SQIVND (reference sequence). The CDR3 spells CASSIEASGYEQYF. The CDR3 DNA is TGTGCCAGTAGTATAGAGGCTAGCGGCTACGAGCAGTACTTC.

The chain has TRBV5-1 and TRBJ2-1; D possibly corresponds to TRBD1 (5 bases). The CDR3 length is 15 residues. Germline CDR1 and CDR2: SGHRS and YFSETQ. The germline V and J ends were trimmed by 0 bases and 10 bases, with 17 bases remaining between them. The CDR3 DNA follows: TGCGCCAGCAGCTTGGTCGCAGGGCCCTTCCCCGAGCAGTTCTTC. Protein: CASSLVAGPFPEQFF.

The V call is TRBV5-4, the J call TRBJ2-7, with 7 bases identical to TRBD2. CDR3 length: 16 amino acids. Germline lookup yields CDR1 SGHNT and CDR2 YYREEE (reference sequence). The trim removed 0 bases at V and 0 bases at J, leaving 6 bases unmatched. CDR3 DNA sequence: TGTGCCAGCAGCTTGGGGGGGGGACTCAGCTCCTACGAGCAGTACTTC. Residues: CASSLGGGLSSYEQYF.

V gene TRBV21-1 combines with J gene TRBJ2-7; the table gives TRBD2 as D, unverified against the DNA. TRBV21-1 is a known pseudogene. The CDR3 consists of 14 residues. CDR3 sequence: CASSKGGIAYEQYF. DNA of the CDR3: TGTGCCAGCAGCAAAGGCGGGATCGCCTACGAGCAGTACTTC.

The chain is built from TRBV15 and TRBJ2-2; D might be TRBD1 (6 bases). The V end was cut by 6 bases, the J end by 2 bases, with 10 bases between. CDR3 length equals 14 residues. Germline assignment: CDR1 LNHNV and CDR2 YYDKDF (reference sequence). In DNA, the CDR3 is TGTGCCACCAGTCCGGGACAAAACACCGGGGAGCTGTTTTTT. This gives the protein CATSPGQNTGELFF.

V and J are TRBV28 and TRBJ1-2; D uncertain. In germline, CDR1 is MDHEN, CDR2 SYDVKM. The CDR3 totals 12 residues. Trimming shortened V by 8 bases and J by 4 bases, and 11 bases separated the two germline ends. The CDR3 here is CASVQPPYGYTF. The CDR3 DNA is TGTGCCAGCGTACAGCCCCCCTATGGCTACACCTTC.

This chain links TRBV19 with TRBJ2-1; D ambiguous. Germline V gives CDR1 LNHDA, CDR2 SQIVND (reference sequence). The V end was cut by 3 bases, the J end by 0 bases, with 9 bases between. The CDR3 has 15 amino acids. In nucleotides, the CDR3 is TGTGCCAGTAGTATTCTGGATAGCTCCTACAATGAGCAGTTCTTC. Its translation is CASSILDSSYNEQFF.

The rearrangement uses TRBV30 and TRBJ2-7; TRBD2 aligns across 8 bases. This CDR3 contains 13 residues. From germline, CDR1 is GTSNPN and CDR2 SVGIG (reference sequence). J gave up 6 bases and V 5 bases, and 9 bases lay outside the gene matches. In nucleotides, the CDR3 is TGTGCCTGGCGGGGCGGCGGGGGGCCCGAGCAGTACTTC. Translating it yields CAWRGGGGPEQYF.

V is TRBV12-3 or TRBV12-4 and J is TRBJ2-7, with a tentative D call TRBD1 (5 bases). This CDR3 is built from 13 residues. Trimming removed 5 bases from V and 3 bases from J, with 11 bases in between. CDR3 coding DNA: TGTGCCAGCAGTCCTACGACAGTCTACGAGCAGTACTTC. Its translation: CASSPTTVYEQYF.

This clone was observed once. The chain employs TRBV6-5 and TRBJ1-2; D is perhaps TRBD1 (6 bases). Between the trimmed V and J ends, which lost 6 bases and 6 bases, there was a span of 20 bases. The CDR3 sequence is 15 residues long. CDR1 and CDR2 (germline): MNHEY, SVGAGI. This CDR3 is CASSRHGTGPDGYTF. The CDR3 region has the DNA TGTGCCAGCAGCCGGCACGGAACAGGGCCGGATGGCTACACCTTC.

This clone has only a few counts. The genes are TRBV28 and TRBJ1-2; 8 bases map to TRBD1. Germline V CDR1 and CDR2: MDHEN, SYDVKM. V dropped 7 bases and J dropped 8; count of bases not matched to a gene: 15. CDR3 length: 15 residues. The CDR3 loop is CASKGGQGRIWGYTF. The CDR3 DNA is TGTGCCAGCAAAGGAGGACAGGGAAGGATCTGGGGCTACACCTTC.

The table lists this clone with a few counts. The chain has TRBV7-8 and TRBJ2-2; 7 positions agree with TRBD2. Trimming took 0 bases from V and 6 from J; bases not matched to a gene: 4. The length of the CDR3 is 15 residues. CDR1 is SGHVS, CDR2 FQNEAQ, per germline. CDR3 protein: CASSLAAGVAGELFF. CDR3 bases: TGTGCCAGCAGCTTAGCGGCGGGGGTAGCCGGGGAGCTGTTTTTT.

This chain connects TRBV6-4 to TRBJ1-6; D gene uncertain. This CDR3 region has 14 residues. Germline loops: CDR1 MRHNA, CDR2 SNTAGT. The V gene lost 0 bases and the J gene lost 6 bases, with 6 bases spanning the gap. Here the CDR3 DNA reads TGTGCCAGCAGTGACTCGAAGGCTAATTCACCCCTCCACTTT. Its protein is CASSDSKANSPLHF.

The chain is built from TRBV7-8 and TRBJ2-1, with D possibly TRBD2 on 5 matching bases. V shed 5 bases and J shed 8 bases, with 19 bases lying between them. The germline CDR1 and CDR2 sequences are SGHVS and FQNEAQ. CDR3 length equals 15 residues. The CDR3 reads CASSPLLSGIDEQFF. CDR3 DNA sequence: TGTGCCAGCAGCCCACTGTTGTCGGGGATCGATGAGCAGTTCTTC.

The J gene is TRBJ2-3, the V gene TRBV10-3, with D possibly being TRBD1 (5 bases). The V and J ends lost 6 bases and 6 bases respectively, with 16 bases between them. This CDR3 is 14 amino acids long. Germline V gene lookup returns CDR1 ENHRY and CDR2 SYGVKD. This CDR3 reads CAIRTHMGLDTQYF. CDR3 nucleotide sequence: TGTGCCATCAGGACCCACATGGGGCTGGATACGCAGTATTTT.

The chain couples TRBV5-1 to TRBJ2-1; a weak D match, TRBD2 (6 bases). There are 15 residues in the CDR3. CDR1 SGHRS and CDR2 YFSETQ come from the germline V gene. V lost 4 bases and J 5 bases, leaving 16 bases between the germline ends. This CDR3 is CASSLGLRGHNEQFF. For the CDR3, the DNA is TGCGCCAGCAGCCTTGGATTGCGGGGACACAATGAGCAGTTCTTC.

The V gene is TRBV19, the J gene TRBJ2-3; D unclear. This CDR3 is built from 13 residues. Looked up from germline, CDR1 is LNHDA and CDR2 is SQIVND (reference sequence). Trimming pared 5 bases from V and 11 bases from J, leaving 17 bases between. The CDR3 coding sequence is TGTGCCAGTAGTCTTGCATCTACTCAGCTGCAGTATTTT. As protein: CASSLASTQLQYF. Filled out from reference TRBV19 and TRBJ2-3, the complete variable domain reads DGGITQSPKYLFRKEGQNVTLSCEQNLNHDAMYWYRQDPGQGLRLIYYSQIVNDFQKGDIAEGYSVSREKKESFPLTVTSAQKNPTAFYLCASSLASTQLQYFGPGTRLTVL.

This rearrangement joins TRBV30 to TRBJ2-1; 9 bases are a match to TRBD2. Unmatched junction bases numbered 2, after V lost 2 bases and J lost 3 bases. The CDR3 loop spans 14 amino acids. Germline CDR1 reads GTSNPN; CDR2 reads SVGIG (reference sequence). The CDR3 protein is CAWSTSGFYNEQFF. The CDR3 region has the DNA TGTGCCTGGAGTACTAGCGGGTTCTACAATGAGCAGTTCTTC.

A word on this clone: A read error may produce the germline difference seen at one junction end. The chain links TRBV2 to TRBJ1-1; 7 bases line up with TRBD1. Germline-derived CDR1 and CDR2 are SNHLY and FYNNEI. CDR3 length equals 13 residues. CDR3 DNA: TGTGACAGCCAGGCAGGGGGGAACACTGAAGCTTTCTTT. Its translation: CDSQAGGNTEAFF.

The rearrangement uses TRBV7-9 and TRBJ2-7; D may be TRBD2 (5 bases). The germline V gene has CDR1 SEHNR and CDR2 FQNEAQ (reference sequence). Trimming removed 0 bases at V and 3 bases at J, with 6 bases between. The CDR3 length is 13 residues. The DNA of the CDR3 is TGTGCCAGCAGCTTAGCCGGGGACTACGAGCAGTACTTC. This encodes CASSLAGDYEQYF. Drawing the rest from reference TRBV7-9 and TRBJ2-7, the complete variable domain is DTGVSQNPRHKITKRGQNVTFRCDPISEHNRLYWYRQTLGQGPEFLTYFQNEAQLEKSRLLSDRFSAERPKGSFSTLEIQRTEQGDSAMYLCASSLAGDYEQYFGPGTRLTVT.

This chain joins TRBV18 and TRBJ2-7; no firm D call. The ends were cut back, 3 bases at V and 1 base at J, with 10 bases in the middle. The germline gives CDR1 KGHSH, CDR2 LQKENI. The CDR3 spans 14 residues. Here the CDR3 reads CASSPYPNSYEQYF. CDR3 nucleotides: TGTGCCAGCTCACCCTACCCAAATTCCTACGAGCAGTACTTC.

This chain joins TRBV3-1 (or the pseudogene TRBV3-2) and TRBJ2-7, with a weak D call TRBD1 (7 bases). The V gene lost 4 bases and the J gene lost 2 bases, with 21 bases spanning the gap. Germline assignment: CDR1 LGHDT and CDR2 YNNKEL (reference sequence). This CDR3 has 17 amino acids. The CDR3 nucleotides are TGTGCCAGCAGCCCATCAAGTGGTCCAGGGGGGACCTACGAGCAGTACTTC. Amino acid sequence: CASSPSSGPGGTYEQYF.